The 30 T cell receptor beta chains given below trace back to one sample, sequenced in a study of blood T cell repertoires in COVID-19. The table came from immunoSEQ multiplex PCR; TCRdb's copy has only in-frame clones and leaves some out. Seen here are about 140,000 clones, roughly 85% observed once, and the top ten hold 2.5% to 3%. Sequencing was done on a sample of PBMCs or T cells enriched from blood (not recorded which). The receptor source for this set is a woman aged 45-59 years who had recovered from COVID-19.

The CDR3 region is CASSLAGTPYEQYF. The CDR3, as DNA: TGTGCCAGCAGCTTAGCCGGGACACCCTACGAGCAGTACTTC. The J gene is TRBJ2-7, the V gene TRBV7-8; possible D gene TRBD1, 6 bases. Germline assignment: CDR1 SGHVS and CDR2 FQNEAQ. The CDR3 covers 14 residues. The germline V and J ends were trimmed by 0 bases and 2 bases, with 8 bases remaining between them.

Only a few counts were recorded for this clone. This sequence joins TRBV6-5 and TRBJ1-2; 9 bases align to TRBD1. V was clipped by 6 bases and J by 8 bases; unmatched bases: 10. From germline, CDR1 is MNHEY and CDR2 SVGAGI. The length of the CDR3 is 14 residues. The CDR3 here is CASRPPGQGKGYTF. DNA of the CDR3: TGTGCCAGCAGGCCACCGGGACAGGGAAAGGGCTACACCTTC.

The chain carries TRBV6-5 and TRBJ1-2; 8 bases line up with TRBD1. The length of the CDR3 is 14 residues. Germline CDR1 and CDR2: MNHEY and SVGAGI. Trimming took 3 bases from V and 5 from J; bases not matched to a gene: 5. The CDR3 here is CASSYRQGRYGYTF. CDR3 nucleotides: TGTGCCAGCAGTTATCGACAGGGGAGGTATGGCTACACCTTC.

The chain joins TRBV13 to TRBJ1-6, with a tentative D call TRBD1 (6 bases). CDR1 and CDR2 from the germline V gene are PRHDT and FYEKMQ (reference sequence). This CDR3 region has 16 residues. Trimming stripped 2 bases from V and 8 bases from J, with 16 bases between. CDR3 in DNA: TGTGCCAGCAGCTTACCCTTGGCAAAGGGGGATTCACCCCTCCACTTT. This translates into CASSLPLAKGDSPLHF.

The chain uses TRBV3-1 (or the pseudogene TRBV3-2) and TRBJ2-7; possibly TRBD1 for D (6 bases). Germline lookup yields CDR1 LGHDT and CDR2 YNNKEL (reference sequence). CDR3 length equals 14 residues. With 4 bases removed from V and 2 bases from J, the gap between germline ends came to 12 bases. The CDR3 loop is CASSLLRGTYEQYF. In DNA, the CDR3 is TGTGCCAGCAGCCTTCTGAGGGGGACCTACGAGCAGTACTTC.

The rearrangement uses TRBV29-1 and TRBJ2-1; D might be TRBD2 (6 bases). Germline loops: CDR1 SQVTM, CDR2 ANQGSEA. CDR3 length: 17 amino acids. V was pared by 0 bases and J by 0 bases, with 15 bases between. The CDR3 reads CSVEDSGLIISYNEQFF. CDR3 coding DNA: TGCAGCGTTGAAGATTCGGGACTCATAATCTCCTACAATGAGCAGTTCTTC.

This chain joins TRBV7-3 and TRBJ1-6, with TRBD1 matching 7 bases. The germline V gene has CDR1 SGHTA and CDR2 FQGTGA. V shed 5 bases and J 7 bases; nucleotides not matched to a gene: 8. This CDR3 has 15 amino acids. The CDR3: CASSPTGEDNSPLHF. DNA for the CDR3: TGTGCCAGCAGCCCTACAGGGGAGGACAATTCACCCCTCCACTTT.

The chain is built from TRBV27 and TRBJ2-7; TRBD1 matches at 7 bases. V was clipped by 7 bases and J by 2 bases; unmatched bases: 8. In germline, CDR1 is MNHEY, CDR2 SMNVEV (reference sequence). This CDR3 region has 14 residues. The CDR3 DNA is TGTGCCAGCACCTGGACAGGCTCACCCTACGAGCAGTACTTC. Protein product: CASTWTGSPYEQYF.

CDR3 loop: CASSLRQGDGYTF. The CDR3, as DNA: TGTGCCAGCAGTCTTCGACAGGGCGATGGCTACACCTTC. This rearrangement joins TRBV6-5 to TRBJ1-2; 7 nucleotides match TRBD1. The length of the CDR3 is 13 residues. Trimming cost V 5 bases and J 6 bases; bases outside gene matches: 6. Germline V gene lookup returns CDR1 MNHEY and CDR2 SVGAGI.

This chain links TRBV6-5 with TRBJ1-2, with 8 bases that match TRBD1. Germline V gives CDR1 MNHEY, CDR2 SVGAGI. The CDR3 contains 12 residues. V dropped 8 bases and J dropped 8; count of bases not matched to a gene: 7. The CDR3 loop is CASRRTGWGYTF. The CDR3 DNA sequence: TGTGCCAGCCGGAGGACAGGGTGGGGCTACACCTTC.

The count of this clone is one. The genes are TRBV27 and TRBJ1-2, with no clear D. Per germline, CDR1 MNHEY and CDR2 SMNVEV (reference sequence). V was trimmed by 6 bases and J by 8 bases, leaving 16 bases between them. This CDR3 has 13 residues. In nucleotides, the CDR3 is TGTGCCAGCAGCCGGACTCCACCGGAGGGCTACACCTTC. It encodes CASSRTPPEGYTF.

The V call is TRBV20-1, the J call TRBJ2-7; no clear D gene. This CDR3 is built from 12 residues. Germline V CDR1 and CDR2: DFQATT, SNEGSKA (reference sequence). V was clipped by 3 bases and J by 0 bases, with 6 bases between them. The CDR3, as DNA: TGCAGTGCTAGTAGGAGCTCCTACGAGCAGTACTTC. It codes for CSASRSSYEQYF.

The gene calls are TRBV2 and TRBJ2-7; TRBD1 aligns across 12 bases. This CDR3 is built from 13 residues. The trim removed 6 bases at V and 6 bases at J, leaving 3 bases unmatched. Germline values: CDR1 SNHLY, CDR2 FYNNEI. This CDR3 is CASRRDRGPEQYF. DNA for the CDR3: TGTGCCAGCAGGCGGGACAGGGGGCCCGAGCAGTACTTC.

V gene TRBV6-1 combines with J gene TRBJ2-1; TRBD2 agrees at 15 bases. V lost 3 bases to trimming and J lost 7 bases; unmatched junction nucleotides: 7. There are 17 residues in the CDR3. The germline V gene encodes CDR1 MNHNS and CDR2 SASEGT. Here the CDR3 DNA reads TGTGCCAGCAGTGACCTTAGAGGGACTAGCGGGAGGAATGAGCAGTTCTTC. This gives the protein CASSDLRGTSGRNEQFF.

CDR3 residues: CASSGGTSGRGSSYEQYF. CDR3 DNA sequence: TGTGCCAGCAGTGGCGGGACTAGCGGGAGGGGCAGCTCCTACGAGCAGTACTTC. This chain links TRBV3-1 (or the pseudogene TRBV3-2) with TRBJ2-7; 16 nucleotides agree with TRBD2. There are 18 residues in the CDR3. V shed 6 bases, J shed 0 bases, and the junction held 8 bases outside the gene matches. The germline V gene has CDR1 LGHDT and CDR2 YNNKEL (reference sequence).

The V call is TRBV7-9, the J call TRBJ1-1, with D uncertain. The CDR3 has 14 amino acids. CDR1 is SEHNR and CDR2 is FQNEAQ in the germline V gene (reference sequence). V lost 4 bases to trimming and J lost 1 base, with 10 bases between them. The CDR3, as DNA: TGTGCCAGCAGCTCCCTGGGGAGGAACACTGAAGCTTTCTTT. Translation: CASSSLGRNTEAFF.

V usage is TRBV6-5 and J usage is TRBJ1-3; D remains ambiguous. Germline V CDR1 and CDR2: MNHEY, SVGAGI. The V end was cut by 5 bases, the J end by 0 bases, with 8 bases between. The CDR3 has 14 amino acids. The CDR3 is CASSPRASGNTIYF. In DNA form, the CDR3 reads TGTGCCAGCAGTCCTCGCGCCTCTGGAAACACCATATATTTT.

This clone was detected a few times. J is TRBJ1-4 and V is TRBV10-3; a weak D match, TRBD1 (6 bases). The CDR3 covers 13 residues. Germline loops: CDR1 ENHRY, CDR2 SYGVKD. Between the trimmed V and J ends, which lost 8 bases and 8 bases, there was a span of 15 bases. CDR3 sequence reads: CAIGRQVGEKLFF. CDR3 sequence (DNA): TGTGCCATCGGGAGACAGGTTGGAGAAAAACTGTTTTTT.

CDR3 protein: CASSLSGRGTEAFF. In nucleotides, the CDR3 is TGTGCCAGCAGTTTATCTGGACGAGGGACTGAAGCTTTCTTT. The chain employs TRBV27 and TRBJ1-1; D is ambiguous. V shed 0 bases and J shed 5 bases, with 10 bases lying between them. This CDR3 has 14 amino acids. The germline V gene encodes CDR1 MNHEY and CDR2 SMNVEV (reference sequence).

The V call is TRBV5-4, the J call TRBJ2-7, with TRBD2 matching 7 bases. CDR1 and CDR2 from the germline V gene are SGHNT and YYREEE (reference sequence). The CDR3 is 13 residues long. J was trimmed by 1 base and V by 3 bases; bases with no gene match: 1. CDR3 region: CASSWGGSYEQYF. CDR3 bases: TGTGCCAGCAGCTGGGGAGGGTCCTACGAGCAGTACTTC.

The chain links TRBV29-1 to TRBJ1-2; D may be TRBD1 (6 bases). Germline CDR1 SQVTM, CDR2 ANQGSEA. The CDR3 runs to 14 residues. Trimming pared 1 base from V and 8 bases from J, leaving 17 bases between. This CDR3 is CSVEASEGEGGYTF. In DNA form, the CDR3 reads TGCAGCGTTGAAGCAAGTGAGGGGGAAGGGGGCTACACCTTC.

The rearrangement uses TRBV6-5 and TRBJ1-6; no reliable D call. V lost 0 bases to trimming and J lost 6 bases, with 6 bases between them. The germline CDR1 and CDR2 sequences are MNHEY and SVGAGI. The length of the CDR3 is 14 residues. CDR3 coding DNA: TGTGCCAGCAGTTACTCCGAACTTAATTCACCCCTCCACTTT. As protein: CASSYSELNSPLHF.

The chain joins TRBV6-1 to TRBJ2-5, with D possibly being TRBD1 (5 bases). CDR1 and CDR2 from the germline V gene are MNHNS and SASEGT. Trimming pared 1 base from V and 5 bases from J, leaving 11 bases between. This CDR3 is 14 amino acids long. CDR3 region: CASSEDAGRETQYF. CDR3 DNA: TGTGCCAGCAGTGAAGATGCAGGGCGGGAGACCCAGTACTTC.

The CDR3 sequence: CASSRGGSNQPQHF. The CDR3 DNA follows: TGTGCCAGCAGCCGGGGAGGCAGCAATCAGCCCCAGCATTTT. This chain connects TRBV2 to TRBJ1-5; D remains unclear. V lost 6 bases and J 1 base, leaving 10 bases between the germline ends. The germline V gene has CDR1 SNHLY and CDR2 FYNNEI. The CDR3 sequence is 14 residues long.

This chain connects TRBV4-2 to TRBJ2-1; D gene unclear. CDR1 and CDR2 (germline): LGHNA, YNFKEQ. V lost 4 bases and J 9 bases, leaving 13 bases between the germline ends. The CDR3 has 13 amino acids. The CDR3 loop reads CASSPNRAGEQFF. In DNA form, the CDR3 reads TGTGCCAGCAGCCCGAACAGAGCAGGTGAGCAGTTCTTC.

A word on this clone: The same CDR3 arises from other DNA sequences in this sample as well. V is TRBV6-5 and J is TRBJ1-5; 7 bases align to TRBD1. J was trimmed by 2 bases and V by 6 bases; bases with no gene match: 4. CDR1 MNHEY and CDR2 SVGAGI come from the germline V gene. The CDR3 loop spans 14 amino acids. Here the CDR3 reads CASSPTGGNQPQHF. The CDR3 DNA sequence: TGTGCCAGCAGCCCCACAGGGGGCAATCAGCCCCAGCATTTT.

CDR3: CASSLLAGNTGELFF. CDR3 sequence (DNA): TGTGCCAGTAGTCTACTAGCGGGTAACACCGGGGAGCTGTTTTTT. The chain has TRBV19 and TRBJ2-2; 9 nucleotides line up with TRBD2. CDR1 is LNHDA and CDR2 is SQIVND in the germline V gene (reference sequence). The CDR3 runs 15 residues. Unmatched junction bases numbered 3, after V lost 5 bases and J lost 2 bases.

V is TRBV3-1 (or the pseudogene TRBV3-2) and J is TRBJ2-1; D is uncertain. The CDR3 is 12 residues long. Germline V gene sequence: CDR1 LGHDT, CDR2 YNNKEL (reference sequence). V was clipped by 5 bases and J by 8 bases, with 10 bases between them. For the CDR3, the DNA is TGTGCCAGCAGCTCCCCTCCGGATGAGCAGTTCTTC. Its protein product is CASSSPPDEQFF.

The J gene is TRBJ1-6, the V gene TRBV18; 9 bases match TRBD1. The trim removed 3 bases at V and 1 base at J, leaving 16 bases unmatched. This CDR3 comprises 21 residues. Germline V gene lookup returns CDR1 KGHSH and CDR2 LQKENI. The CDR3 DNA reads as TGTGCCAGCTCACCCCTAGTGACTCCCAAAGACAGGGGGTCCTATAATTCACCCCTCCACTTT. This codes for CASSPLVTPKDRGSYNSPLHF.

Concerning this clone: Its ends do not fully match the called genes, so a read error is possible. CDR3 coding DNA: TGTGCTAGCAGCCCAGGGGGGCTGGGGGGAAACACCATATATTTT. Residues: CASSPGGLGGNTIYF. This chain joins TRBV7-7 and TRBJ1-3; 7 nucleotides agree with TRBD1. This CDR3 spans 15 amino acids. Germline V CDR1 and CDR2: SSHAT, FNYEAQ (reference sequence).